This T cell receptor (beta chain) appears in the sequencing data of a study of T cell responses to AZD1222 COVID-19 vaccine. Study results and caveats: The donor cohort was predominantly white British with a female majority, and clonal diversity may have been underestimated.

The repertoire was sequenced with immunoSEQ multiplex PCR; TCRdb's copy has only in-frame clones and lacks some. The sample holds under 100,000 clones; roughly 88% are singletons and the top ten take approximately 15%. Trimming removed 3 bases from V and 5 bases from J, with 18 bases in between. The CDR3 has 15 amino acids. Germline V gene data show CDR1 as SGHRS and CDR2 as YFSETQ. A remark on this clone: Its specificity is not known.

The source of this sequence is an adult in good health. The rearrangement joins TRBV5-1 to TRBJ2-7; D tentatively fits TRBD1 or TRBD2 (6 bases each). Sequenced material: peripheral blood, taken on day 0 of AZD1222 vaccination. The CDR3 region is CASSWRKGGLDEQYF. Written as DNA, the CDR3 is TGCGCCAGCAGCTGGCGTAAGGGGGGCCTGGACGAGCAGTACTTC.